Reported below is one TCR beta chain. Antigen unknown. This sample was included in a study of T cell repertoires in cytomegalovirus infection. Study as a whole: Public TCR beta signatures indicated both CMV infection and matching HLA type.

Per the germline V gene, CDR1 is MNHEY and CDR2 is SMNVEV (reference sequence). The CDR3 has 14 amino acids. The V gene end was trimmed by 6 bases and the J gene end by 9 bases; junction bases not matched to a gene: 10. Each CDR3 protein gets one entry after TCRdb re-called the reads with MiXCR. This table holds approximately 770,000 distinct CDR3 sequences, 25% to 30% found once. Study-wide findings and caveats: Across the ex vivo response, the dominant clonotypes were HLA-C-restricted CMV-specific TCR beta clonotypes.

The material sequenced was cultured CD8+ T cells from PBMCs, taken from culture after CMV antigen stimulation. This TCR derives from a human donor in good health (CMV status not recorded). Some clones in this sample may be carry-over from other donors' samples. The V call is TRBV27, the J call TRBJ2-1, with TRBD2 identical over 8 bases. In DNA, the CDR3 is TGTGCCAGCAGGGCGGGGGGCCTTTTGAGTGAGCAGTTCTTC. It codes for CASRAGGLLSEQFF.